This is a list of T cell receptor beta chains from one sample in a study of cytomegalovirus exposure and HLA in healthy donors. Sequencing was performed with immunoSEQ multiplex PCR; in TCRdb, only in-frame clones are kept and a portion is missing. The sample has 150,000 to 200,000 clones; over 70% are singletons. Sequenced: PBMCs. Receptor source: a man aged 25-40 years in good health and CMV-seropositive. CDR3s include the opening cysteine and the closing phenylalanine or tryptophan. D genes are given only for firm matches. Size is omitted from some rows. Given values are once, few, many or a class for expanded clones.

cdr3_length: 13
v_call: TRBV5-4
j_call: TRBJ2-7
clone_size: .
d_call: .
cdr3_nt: TGTGCCAGCAGACTAGCAGCAGGATACGAGCAGTACTTC
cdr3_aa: CASRLAAGYEQYF

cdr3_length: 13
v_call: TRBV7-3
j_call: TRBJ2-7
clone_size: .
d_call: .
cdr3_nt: TGTGCCAGCAGCTTGGAGCCGGGGGTCGAGCAGTACTTC
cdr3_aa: CASSLEPGVEQYF

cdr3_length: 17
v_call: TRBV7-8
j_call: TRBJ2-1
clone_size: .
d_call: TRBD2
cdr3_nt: TGTGCCAGCAGCCCCCGACTAGCGGGGGGTTCCTACAATGAGCAGTTCTTC
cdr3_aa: CASSPRLAGGSYNEQFF

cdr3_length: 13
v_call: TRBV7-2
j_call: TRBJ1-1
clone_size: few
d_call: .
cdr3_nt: TGTGCCAGCAGCTTAGCCGGGACACCTGAAGCTTTCTTT
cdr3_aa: CASSLAGTPEAFF

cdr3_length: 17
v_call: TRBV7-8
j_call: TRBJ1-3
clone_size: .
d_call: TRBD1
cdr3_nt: TGTGCCAGCAGCTTAGTGGCTCAGGGGGCTGGTGGAAACACCATATATTTT
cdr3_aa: CASSLVAQGAGGNTIYF

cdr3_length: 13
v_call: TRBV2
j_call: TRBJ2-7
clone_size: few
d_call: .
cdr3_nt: TGTGCCAGCAGTGTTGGGCAGGGGAGCGAGCAGTACTTC
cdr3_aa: CASSVGQGSEQYF

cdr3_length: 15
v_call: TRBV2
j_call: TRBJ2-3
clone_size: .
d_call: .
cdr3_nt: TGTGCCAGCAGTAGACCCCGAGGGGGAAAAGATACGCAGTATTTT
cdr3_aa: CASSRPRGGKDTQYF

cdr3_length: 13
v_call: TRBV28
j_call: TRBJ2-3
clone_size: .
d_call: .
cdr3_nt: TGTGCCAGCAGTTTATGGTCCGCAGATACGCAGTATTTT
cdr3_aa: CASSLWSADTQYF

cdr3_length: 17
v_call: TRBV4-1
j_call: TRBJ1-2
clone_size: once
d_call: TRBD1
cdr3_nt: TGCGCCAGCAGCCAAAACGACAGGGGGCGCGTTAACTATGGCTACACCTTC
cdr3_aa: CASSQNDRGRVNYGYTF

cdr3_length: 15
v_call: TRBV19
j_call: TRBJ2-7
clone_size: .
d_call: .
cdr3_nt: TGTGCCAGTAGTTCGGACTCGACGGCCGGCTGGGAGCAGTACTTC
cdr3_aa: CASSSDSTAGWEQYF

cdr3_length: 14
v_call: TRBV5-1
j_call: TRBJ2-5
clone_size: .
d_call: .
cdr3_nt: TGCGCCAGCAGCTTGACAGGGTCCCAAGAGACCCAGTACTTC
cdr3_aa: CASSLTGSQETQYF

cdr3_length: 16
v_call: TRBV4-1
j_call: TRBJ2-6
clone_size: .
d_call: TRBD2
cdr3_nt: TGCGCCACAGTCCCGGGGGAGGGCCCTGGGGCCAACGTCCTGACTTTC
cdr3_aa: CATVPGEGPGANVLTF

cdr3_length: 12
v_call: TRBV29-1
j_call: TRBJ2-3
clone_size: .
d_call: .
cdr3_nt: TGCAGCGTTGTGCCAGACACAGATACGCAGTATTTT
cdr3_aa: CSVVPDTDTQYF

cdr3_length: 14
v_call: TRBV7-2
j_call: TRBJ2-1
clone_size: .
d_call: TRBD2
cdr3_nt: TGTGCCAGCAGCTTTGCGGGAGGATGGGATGAGCAGTTCTTC
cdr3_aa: CASSFAGGWDEQFF

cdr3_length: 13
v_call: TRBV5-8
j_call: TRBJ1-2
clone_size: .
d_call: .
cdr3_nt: TGTGCCAGCAGCTTGAAATCACTTGGGCGCTACACCTTC
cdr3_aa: CASSLKSLGRYTF